The sequence of this T cell receptor beta chain was determined in a study of T cells in Graves' hyperthyroidism and ophthalmopathy. Germline V gene data show CDR1 as MNHEY and CDR2 as SMNVEV (reference sequence). V was cut by 4 bases and J by 3 bases, with 25 bases left in between. The CDR3 covers 18 residues. This clonotype was seen at least ten times. Researchers amplified the TCR beta CDR3 regions from RNA transcripts. Primed by the HTBI set, a first-round RT-PCR was run on the TCR CDR3. Using its own MiXCR run on the multiplex PCR reads, TCRdb lists one record per CDR3 protein. The profile covers fewer than 900,000 distinct CDR3 sequences, with about 19% appearing a single time and roughly 17% taken by the ten largest.

This sequence joins TRBV27 and TRBJ2-7; the D is unclear. The origin of this receptor is a woman in her fifties or sixties with Graves' hyperthyroidism that later progressed to Graves' ophthalmopathy. Material for sequencing was blood. The CDR3 DNA reads TGTGCCAGCAGTTCAAACCCGTTCCGCGCCAAACAAGGCTACGAGCAGTACTTC. Translated, it gives CASSSNPFRAKQGYEQYF.